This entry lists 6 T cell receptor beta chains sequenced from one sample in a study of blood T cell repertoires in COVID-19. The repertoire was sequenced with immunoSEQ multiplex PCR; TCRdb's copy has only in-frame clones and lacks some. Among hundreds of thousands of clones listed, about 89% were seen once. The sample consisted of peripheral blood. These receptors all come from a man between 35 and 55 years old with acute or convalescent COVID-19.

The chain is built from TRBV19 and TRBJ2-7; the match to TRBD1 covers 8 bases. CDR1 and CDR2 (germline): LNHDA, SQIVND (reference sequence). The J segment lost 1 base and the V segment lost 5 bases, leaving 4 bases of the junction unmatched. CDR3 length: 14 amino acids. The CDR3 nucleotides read TGTGCCAGTAGTCGACAGGGGTTTTCCTACGAGCAGTACTTC. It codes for CASSRQGFSYEQYF.

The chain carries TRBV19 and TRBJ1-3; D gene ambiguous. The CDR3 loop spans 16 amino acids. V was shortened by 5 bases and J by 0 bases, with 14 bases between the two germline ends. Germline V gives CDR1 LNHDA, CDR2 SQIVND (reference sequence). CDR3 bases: TGTGCCAGTAGTTTTATTTACGGTGGCTCTGGAAACACCATATATTTT. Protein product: CASSFIYGGSGNTIYF. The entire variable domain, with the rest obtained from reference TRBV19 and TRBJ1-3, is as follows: DGGITQSPKYLFRKEGQNVTLSCEQNLNHDAMYWYRQDPGQGLRLIYYSQIVNDFQKGDIAEGYSVSREKKESFPLTVTSAQKNPTAFYLCASSFIYGGSGNTIYFGEGSWLTVV.

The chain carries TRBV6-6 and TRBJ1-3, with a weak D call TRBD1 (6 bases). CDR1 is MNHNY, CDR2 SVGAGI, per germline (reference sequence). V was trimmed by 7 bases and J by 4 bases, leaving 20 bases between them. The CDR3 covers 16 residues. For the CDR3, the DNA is TGTGCCAGCACCTCCAGAACAGGGCTGGGGGGAAACACCATATATTTT. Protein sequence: CASTSRTGLGGNTIYF.

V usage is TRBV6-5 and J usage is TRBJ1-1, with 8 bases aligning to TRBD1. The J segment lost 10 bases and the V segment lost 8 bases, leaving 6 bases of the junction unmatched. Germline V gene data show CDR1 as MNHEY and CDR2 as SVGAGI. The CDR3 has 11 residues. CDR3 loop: CASSGQGRAFF. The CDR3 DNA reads TGTGCCAGCTCCGGACAGGGAAGAGCTTTCTTT.

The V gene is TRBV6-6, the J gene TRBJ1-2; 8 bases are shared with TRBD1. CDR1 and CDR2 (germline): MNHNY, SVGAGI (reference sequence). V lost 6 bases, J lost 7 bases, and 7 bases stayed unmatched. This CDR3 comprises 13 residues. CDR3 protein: CASREGQDSGYTF. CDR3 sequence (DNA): TGTGCCAGCAGGGAGGGACAGGACAGTGGCTACACCTTC.

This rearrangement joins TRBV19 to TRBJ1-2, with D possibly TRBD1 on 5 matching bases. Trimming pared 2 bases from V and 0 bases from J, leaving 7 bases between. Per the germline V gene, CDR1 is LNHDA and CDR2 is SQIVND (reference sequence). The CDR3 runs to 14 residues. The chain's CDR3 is CASSIQGTNYGYTF. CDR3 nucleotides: TGTGCCAGTAGTATACAGGGCACTAACTATGGCTACACCTTC.